The TCR beta chain under discussion was sequenced for a study of cytomegalovirus exposure and HLA in healthy donors. Study context: Sequencing of some 200 million T cells in an earlier analysis found some 100 million unique TCR beta sequences. Early on, a data release was issued that held roughly 86 million unique TCRs from HLA-typed donors.

In the PCR, 60 Vbeta and 13 Jbeta primers were used. Only in-frame clones appear in the TCRdb table, and some are missing; sequencing was by immunoSEQ multiplex PCR. The table lists around 93,000 clones, approximately 80% of them singletons. Turning to this clone: Its antigen is not identified.

Study-wide results and limits: According to a later analysis, donors in an Asian-associated ancestry cluster reportedly had fewer N-insertions than the 666-donor mean. TCR beta V- and J-gene trimming was later associated with a missense DCLRE1C variant.

CDR3 size: 15 residues. Germline V gene lookup returns CDR1 SGHRS and CDR2 YFSETQ. V was clipped by 0 bases and J by 4 bases, with 14 bases between them. The specimen was PBMCs. The clonotype originates from a middle-aged man in good health and CMV-seronegative. The chain combines TRBV5-1 with TRBJ2-7; a weak D match, TRBD1 (6 bases). The CDR3 loop reads CASSLVTGLEYEQYF. CDR3 nucleotides: TGCGCCAGCAGCTTGGTTACAGGGTTGGAATACGAGCAGTACTTC.